This T cell receptor (beta chain) was observed in a study of blood T cells in healthy people across ages. Between the trimmed V and J ends, which lost 3 bases and 4 bases, there was a span of 15 bases. Germline V gene lookup returns CDR1 LGHNA and CDR2 YSLEER. CDR3 length: 15 amino acids. Combining a sample-barcoded 5' primer with a J-beta primer mix, a second PCR ran for about 6 to 12 cycles. TCRdb fed the 5' RACE reads into MiXCR, producing one record per CDR3 protein. The sample includes approximately 800,000 distinct CDR3 sequences, approximately 59% of them seen just once. The rearrangement uses TRBV4-3 and TRBJ1-2; perhaps TRBD1 as D (6 bases). The receptor comes from a man between 25 and 39 years old in good health. The sequenced material came from blood. The CDR3 is CASSQGAGVLYGYTF. The CDR3 nucleotides are TGCGCCAGCAGCCAGGGAGCAGGGGTCCTCTATGGCTACACCTTC.